This entry concerns a single T cell receptor (beta chain). The sample belongs to a study of blood T cell repertoires in COVID-19. Participants had their cohort set by participant-reported clinical history. Authors' methods: From reference gene primer amplification, estimates of nucleated cell counts were derived. Sequenced by immunoSEQ multiplex PCR; TCRdb stores in-frame clones only, minus some. V and J calls and clone size are given by that table; D and trimming were obtained from the DNA. Here the sample spans 190,000 or so clones, more than 80% being singletons. The CDR3 is made up of 16 amino acids. V was pared by 4 bases and J by 5 bases, with 17 bases between. Per the germline V gene, CDR1 is LGHNA and CDR2 is YSLEER.

V gene TRBV4-3 combines with J gene TRBJ1-4; D gene uncertain. The sequence was obtained from a man aged 25-45 years who had recovered from COVID-19. Sequencing input: PBMCs or T cells enriched from blood (not recorded which). Written as DNA, the CDR3 is TGCGCCAGCAGCCCAGCTTTCGGCGTCGGGAATGAAAAACTGTTTTTT. Protein sequence: CASSPAFGVGNEKLFF.